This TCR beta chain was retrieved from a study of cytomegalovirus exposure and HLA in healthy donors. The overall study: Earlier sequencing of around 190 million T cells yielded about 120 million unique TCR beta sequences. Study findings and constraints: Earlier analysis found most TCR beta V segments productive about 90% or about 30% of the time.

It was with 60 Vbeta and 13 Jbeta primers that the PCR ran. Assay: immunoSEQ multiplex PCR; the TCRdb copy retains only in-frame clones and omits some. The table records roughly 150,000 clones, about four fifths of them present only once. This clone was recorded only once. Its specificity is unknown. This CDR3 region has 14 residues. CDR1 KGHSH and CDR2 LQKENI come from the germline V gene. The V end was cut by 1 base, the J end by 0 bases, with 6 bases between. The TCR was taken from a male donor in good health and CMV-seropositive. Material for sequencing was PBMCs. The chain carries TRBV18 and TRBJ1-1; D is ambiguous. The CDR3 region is CASSPQRMNTEAFF. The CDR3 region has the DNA TGTGCCAGCTCACCACAGCGAATGAACACTGAAGCTTTCTTT.